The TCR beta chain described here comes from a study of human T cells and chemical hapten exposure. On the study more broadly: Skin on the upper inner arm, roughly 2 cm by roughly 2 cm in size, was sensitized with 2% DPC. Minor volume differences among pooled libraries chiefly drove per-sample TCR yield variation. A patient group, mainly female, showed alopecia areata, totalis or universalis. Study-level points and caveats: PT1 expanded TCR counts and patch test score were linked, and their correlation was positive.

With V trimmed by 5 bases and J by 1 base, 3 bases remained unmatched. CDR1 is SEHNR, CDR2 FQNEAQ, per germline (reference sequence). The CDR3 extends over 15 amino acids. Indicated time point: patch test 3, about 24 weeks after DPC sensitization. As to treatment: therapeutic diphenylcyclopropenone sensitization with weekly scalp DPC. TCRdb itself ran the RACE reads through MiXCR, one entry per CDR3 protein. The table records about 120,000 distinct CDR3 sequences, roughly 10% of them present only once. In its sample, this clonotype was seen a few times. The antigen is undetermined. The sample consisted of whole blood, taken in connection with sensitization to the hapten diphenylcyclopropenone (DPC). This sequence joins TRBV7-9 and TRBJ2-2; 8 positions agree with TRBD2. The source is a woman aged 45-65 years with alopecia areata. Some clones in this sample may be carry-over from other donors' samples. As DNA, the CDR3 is TGTGCCAGCAGCCCGGGGGGGTTGAACACCGGGGAGCTGTTTTTT. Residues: CASSPGGLNTGELFF.